The 2 T cell receptor beta chains in this list originate from one sample, sequenced in a study of blood T cell repertoires in COVID-19. Clones were sequenced by immunoSEQ multiplex PCR, and TCRdb holds only the in-frame ones, with some missing. The profile shows some 26,000 clones, 81% of them singletons. The sequenced sample was peripheral blood. These receptors were taken from a man aged 50 to 60 with active or convalescent COVID-19.

This sequence joins TRBV10-3 and TRBJ2-1; 9 nucleotides align to TRBD2. Germline CDR1 is ENHRY and CDR2 is SYGVKD. V shed 3 bases and J 7 bases; nucleotides not matched to a gene: 7. This CDR3 region has 15 residues. The CDR3 loop reads CAISDFLAGINEQFF. The CDR3 nucleotides read TGTGCCATCAGTGATTTTCTAGCGGGGATTAATGAGCAGTTCTTC.

The chain employs TRBV11-3 and TRBJ2-7, with D hard to call. The CDR3 covers 14 residues. Per the germline V gene, CDR1 is SGHNT and CDR2 is YENEEA. V was trimmed by 5 bases and J by 2 bases, leaving 13 bases between them. As DNA, the CDR3 is TGTGCCAGCAGCCCCGAGCCCCCACCCTACGAGCAGTACTTC. Translation gives CASSPEPPPYEQYF.